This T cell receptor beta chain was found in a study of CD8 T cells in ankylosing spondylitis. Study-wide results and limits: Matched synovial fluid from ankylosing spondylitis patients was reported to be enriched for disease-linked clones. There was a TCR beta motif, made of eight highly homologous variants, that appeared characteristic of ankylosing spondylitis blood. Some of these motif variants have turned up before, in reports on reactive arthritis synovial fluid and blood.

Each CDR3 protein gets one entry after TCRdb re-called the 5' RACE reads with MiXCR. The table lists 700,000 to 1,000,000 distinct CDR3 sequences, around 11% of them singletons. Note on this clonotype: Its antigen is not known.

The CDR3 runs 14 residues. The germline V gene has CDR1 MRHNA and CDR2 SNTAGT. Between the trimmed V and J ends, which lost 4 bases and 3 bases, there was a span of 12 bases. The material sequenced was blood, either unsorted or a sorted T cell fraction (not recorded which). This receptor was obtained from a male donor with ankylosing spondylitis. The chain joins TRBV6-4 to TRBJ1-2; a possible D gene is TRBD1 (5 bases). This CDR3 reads CASSAEGTHYGYTF. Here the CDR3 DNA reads TGTGCCAGCAGTGCAGAAGGGACCCACTATGGCTACACCTTC.